The present entry profiles one T cell receptor (beta chain) with its context. The data are from a study of cytomegalovirus exposure and HLA in healthy donors. The PCR employed 60 Vbeta primers together with 13 Jbeta primers. Assay used: immunoSEQ multiplex PCR; TCRdb lists only in-frame clones, some missing. The table has 55,000 to 70,000 clones, 75% to 90% seen once; the top ten hold approximately 3.9%. Unmatched junction bases numbered 11, after V lost 1 base and J lost 8 bases. Per the germline V gene, CDR1 is LGHNA and CDR2 is YNFKEQ. The CDR3 is 17 residues long. The chain combines TRBV4-2 with TRBJ1-4; 9 bases align to TRBD1. This clonotype was sampled from a woman aged 40 to 50 in good health and CMV-seronegative. Sequenced material: PBMCs. The CDR3 DNA reads as TGTGCCAGCAGCCAAGGGTCCGTGACAGGGGGGAGAGAAAAACTGTTTTTT. It codes for CASSQGSVTGGREKLFF.